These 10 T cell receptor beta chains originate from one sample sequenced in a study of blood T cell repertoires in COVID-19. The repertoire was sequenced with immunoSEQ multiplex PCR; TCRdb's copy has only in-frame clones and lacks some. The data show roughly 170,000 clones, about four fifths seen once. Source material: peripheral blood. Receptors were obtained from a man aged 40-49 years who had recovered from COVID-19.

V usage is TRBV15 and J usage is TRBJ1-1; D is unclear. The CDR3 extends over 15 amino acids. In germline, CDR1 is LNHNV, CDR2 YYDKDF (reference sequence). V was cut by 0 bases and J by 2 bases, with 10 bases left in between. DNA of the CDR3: TGTGCCACCAGCAGAGATGGGCGGGCTAACACTGAAGCTTTCTTT. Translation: CATSRDGRANTEAFF.

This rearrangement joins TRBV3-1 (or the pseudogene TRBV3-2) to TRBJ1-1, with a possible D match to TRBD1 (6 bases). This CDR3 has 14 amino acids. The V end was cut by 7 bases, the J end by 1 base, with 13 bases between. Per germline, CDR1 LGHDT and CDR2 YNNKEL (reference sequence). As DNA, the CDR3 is TGTGCCAGCACCAGGGCAGGGGAGAACACTGAAGCTTTCTTT. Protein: CASTRAGENTEAFF.

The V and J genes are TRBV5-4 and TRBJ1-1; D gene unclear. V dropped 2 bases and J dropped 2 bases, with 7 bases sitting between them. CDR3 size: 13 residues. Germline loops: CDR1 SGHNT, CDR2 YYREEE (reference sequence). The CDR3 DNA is TGTGCCAGCAGCTTAGAGGTAAACACTGAAGCTTTCTTT. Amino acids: CASSLEVNTEAFF.

Here the CDR3 DNA reads TGTGCCAGCAGCTTGCCAGGGCCTAACTATGGCTACACCTTC. Its protein is CASSLPGPNYGYTF. The V gene is TRBV5-4, the J gene TRBJ1-2; tentatively, D is TRBD1 (5 bases). V was shortened by 1 base and J by 0 bases, with 7 bases between the two germline ends. This CDR3 region has 14 residues. From germline, CDR1 is SGHNT and CDR2 YYREEE (reference sequence).

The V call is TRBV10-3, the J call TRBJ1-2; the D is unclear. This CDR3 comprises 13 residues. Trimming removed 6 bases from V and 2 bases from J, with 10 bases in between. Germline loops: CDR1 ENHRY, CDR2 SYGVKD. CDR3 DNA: TGTGCCATCAGCAATTCGGGGAACTATGGCTACACCTTC. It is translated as CAISNSGNYGYTF.

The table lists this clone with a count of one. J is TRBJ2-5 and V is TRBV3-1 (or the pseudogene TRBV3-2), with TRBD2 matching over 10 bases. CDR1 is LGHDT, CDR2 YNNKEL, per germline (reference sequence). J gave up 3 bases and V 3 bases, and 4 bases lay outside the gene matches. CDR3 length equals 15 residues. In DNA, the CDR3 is TGTGCCAGCAGCCAGCGGACTAGCGGAGAAGAGACCCAGTACTTC. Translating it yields CASSQRTSGEETQYF.

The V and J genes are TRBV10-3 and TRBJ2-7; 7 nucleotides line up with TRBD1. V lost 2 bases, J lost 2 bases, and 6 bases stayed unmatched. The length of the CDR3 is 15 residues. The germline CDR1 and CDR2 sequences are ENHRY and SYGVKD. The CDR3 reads CAISEVPGQAYEQYF. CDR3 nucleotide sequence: TGTGCCATCAGTGAGGTGCCAGGACAGGCCTACGAGCAGTACTTC.

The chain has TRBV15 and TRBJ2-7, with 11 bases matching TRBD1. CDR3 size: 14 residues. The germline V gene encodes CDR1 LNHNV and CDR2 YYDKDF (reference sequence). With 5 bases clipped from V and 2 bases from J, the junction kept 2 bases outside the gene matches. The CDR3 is CATSGGQGAYEQYF. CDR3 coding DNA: TGTGCCACCAGCGGGGGACAGGGGGCCTACGAGCAGTACTTC.

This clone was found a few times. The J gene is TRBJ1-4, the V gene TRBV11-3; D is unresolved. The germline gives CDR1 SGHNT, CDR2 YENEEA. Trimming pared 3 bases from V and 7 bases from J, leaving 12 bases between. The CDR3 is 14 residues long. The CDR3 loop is CASSFGVIGEKLFF. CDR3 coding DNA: TGTGCCAGCAGCTTCGGAGTAATCGGTGAAAAACTGTTTTTT.

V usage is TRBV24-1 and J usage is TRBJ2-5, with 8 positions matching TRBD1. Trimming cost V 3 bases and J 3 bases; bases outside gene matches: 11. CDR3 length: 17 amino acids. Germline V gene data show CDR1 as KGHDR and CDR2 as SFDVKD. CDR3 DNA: TGTGCCACCAGTGATCCGGACCCGGGACAGGCAGAAGAGACCCAGTACTTC. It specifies CATSDPDPGQAEETQYF.